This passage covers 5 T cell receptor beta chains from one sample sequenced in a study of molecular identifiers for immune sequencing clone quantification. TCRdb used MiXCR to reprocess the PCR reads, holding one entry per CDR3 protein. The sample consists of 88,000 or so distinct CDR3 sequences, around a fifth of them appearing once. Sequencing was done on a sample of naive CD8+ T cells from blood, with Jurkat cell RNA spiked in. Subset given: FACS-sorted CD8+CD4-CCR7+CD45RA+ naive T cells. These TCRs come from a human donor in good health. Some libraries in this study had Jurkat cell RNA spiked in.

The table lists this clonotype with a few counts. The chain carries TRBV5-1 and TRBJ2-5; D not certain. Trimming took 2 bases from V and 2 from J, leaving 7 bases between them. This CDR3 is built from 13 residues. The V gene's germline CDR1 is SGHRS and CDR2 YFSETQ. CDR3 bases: TGCGCCAGCAGCTTAGACTTGCAAGAGACCCAGTACTTC. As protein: CASSLDLQETQYF.

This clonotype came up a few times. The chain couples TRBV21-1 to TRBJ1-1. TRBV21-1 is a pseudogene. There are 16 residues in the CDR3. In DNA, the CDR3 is TGTGCCAGCAGCAAAGTGGGTGGGACTTTGCTAAATTCTGCTTTCTTT. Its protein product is CASSKVGGTLLNSAFF.

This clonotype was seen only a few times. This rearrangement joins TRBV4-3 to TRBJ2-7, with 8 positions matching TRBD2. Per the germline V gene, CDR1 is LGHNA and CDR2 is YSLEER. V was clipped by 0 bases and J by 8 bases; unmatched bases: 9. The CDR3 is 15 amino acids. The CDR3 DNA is TGCGCCAGCAGCCAAGATCGAGCGGGGGTCTATCAGCAGTACTTC. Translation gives CASSQDRAGVYQQYF.

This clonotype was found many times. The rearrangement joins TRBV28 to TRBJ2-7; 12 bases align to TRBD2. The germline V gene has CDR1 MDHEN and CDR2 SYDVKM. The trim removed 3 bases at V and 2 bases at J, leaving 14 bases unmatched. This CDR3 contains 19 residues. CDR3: CASSLIPTSGRKPPYEQYF. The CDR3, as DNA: TGTGCCAGCAGTTTGATCCCGACTAGCGGGAGAAAACCCCCCTACGAGCAGTACTTC.

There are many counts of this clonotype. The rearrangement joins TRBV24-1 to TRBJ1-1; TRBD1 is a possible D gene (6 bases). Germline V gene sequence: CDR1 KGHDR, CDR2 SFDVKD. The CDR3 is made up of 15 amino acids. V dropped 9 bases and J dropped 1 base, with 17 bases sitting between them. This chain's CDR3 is CATARSGTSNTEAFF. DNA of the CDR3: TGTGCCACCGCCCGATCCGGGACATCGAACACTGAAGCTTTCTTT.